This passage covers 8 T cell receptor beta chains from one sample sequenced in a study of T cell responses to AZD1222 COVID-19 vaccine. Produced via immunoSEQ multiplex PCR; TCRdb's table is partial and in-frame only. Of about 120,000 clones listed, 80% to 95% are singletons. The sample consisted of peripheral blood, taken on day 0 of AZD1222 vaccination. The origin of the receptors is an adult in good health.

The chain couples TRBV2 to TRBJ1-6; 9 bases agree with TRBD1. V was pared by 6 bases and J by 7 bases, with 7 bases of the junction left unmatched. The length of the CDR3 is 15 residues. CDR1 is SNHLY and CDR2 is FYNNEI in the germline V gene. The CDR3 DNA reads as TGTGCCAGCAGAGTAACAGGGGGCCGGAATTCACCCCTCCACTTT. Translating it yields CASRVTGGRNSPLHF. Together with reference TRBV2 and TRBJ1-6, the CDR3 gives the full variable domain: EPEVTQTPSHQVTQMGQEVILRCVPISNHLYFYWYRQILGQKVEFLVSFYNNEISEKSEIFDDQFSVERPDGSNFTLKIRSTKLEDSAMYFCASRVTGGRNSPLHFGNGTRLTVT.

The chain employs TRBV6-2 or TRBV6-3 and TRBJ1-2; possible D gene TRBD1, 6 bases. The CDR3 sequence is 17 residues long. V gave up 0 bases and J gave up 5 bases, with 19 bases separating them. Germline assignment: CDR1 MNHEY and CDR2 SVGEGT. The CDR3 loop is CASSYSSVRGGIYGYTF. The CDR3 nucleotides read TGTGCCAGCAGTTACTCGAGCGTCAGGGGTGGTATTTATGGCTACACCTTC.

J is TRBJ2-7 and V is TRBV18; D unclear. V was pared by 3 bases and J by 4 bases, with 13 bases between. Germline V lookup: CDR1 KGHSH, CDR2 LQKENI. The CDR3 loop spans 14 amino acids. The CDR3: CASSPRGMGYEQYF. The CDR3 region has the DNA TGTGCCAGCTCACCCCGCGGAATGGGTTACGAGCAGTACTTC.

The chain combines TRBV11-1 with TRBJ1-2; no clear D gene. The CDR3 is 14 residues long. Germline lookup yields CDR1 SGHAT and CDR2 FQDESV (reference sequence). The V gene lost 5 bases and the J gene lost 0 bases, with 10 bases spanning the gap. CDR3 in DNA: TGTGCCAGCAGCCCCCGGGCCGCTAACTATGGCTACACCTTC. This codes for CASSPRAANYGYTF. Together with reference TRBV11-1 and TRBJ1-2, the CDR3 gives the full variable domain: EAEVAQSPRYKITEKSQAVAFWCDPISGHATLYWYRQILGQGPELLVQFQDESVVDDSQLPKDRFSAERLKGVDSTLKIQPAELGDSAMYLCASSPRAANYGYTFGSGTRLTVV.

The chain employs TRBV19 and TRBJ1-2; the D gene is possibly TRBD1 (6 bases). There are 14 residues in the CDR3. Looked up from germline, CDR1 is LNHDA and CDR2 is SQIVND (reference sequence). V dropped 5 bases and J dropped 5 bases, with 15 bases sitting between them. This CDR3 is CASSASRTEYGYTF. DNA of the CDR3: TGTGCCAGTAGTGCCTCCCGGACAGAGTATGGCTACACCTTC.

The CDR3 reads CASSPTANEQFF. DNA of the CDR3: TGCGCCAGCAGCCCGACAGCCAATGAGCAGTTCTTC. The chain links TRBV4-1 to TRBJ2-1; possible D gene TRBD1, 5 bases. The germline V gene has CDR1 MGHRA and CDR2 YSYEKL. V was cut by 4 bases and J by 6 bases, with 7 bases left in between. This CDR3 contains 12 residues.

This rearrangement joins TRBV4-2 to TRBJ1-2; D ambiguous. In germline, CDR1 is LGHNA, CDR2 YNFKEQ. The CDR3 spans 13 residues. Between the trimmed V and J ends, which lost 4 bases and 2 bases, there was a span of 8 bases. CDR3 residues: CASSRNTNYGYTF. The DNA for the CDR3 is TGTGCCAGCAGCCGGAATACGAACTATGGCTACACCTTC.

The DNA for the CDR3 is TGTGCCAGCAGCCCCACCTCGATTATGAACACTGAAGCTTTCTTT. Protein: CASSPTSIMNTEAFF. The rearrangement links TRBV14 to TRBJ1-1; D is unresolved. CDR3 length equals 15 residues. Germline V lookup: CDR1 SGHDN, CDR2 FVKESK. The V and J ends lost 4 bases and 0 bases respectively, with 12 bases between them.